This section outlines one T cell receptor (beta chain) sequence together with its context. Its antigen is still unknown. Post-sort purity exceeded 98% for all sorted populations. The source of the sample is a study of beta chain features in type 1 diabetes. Whole-study results and caveats: Naive, central memory and Treg TCRB repertoires seemed to resemble each other more closely in patients than they did in healthy donors. All four CD4+ subsets from Type 1 diabetes patients carried moderately but significantly shorter TCRB CDR3s.

The germline V gene encodes CDR1 KGHSH and CDR2 LQKENI. The CDR3 consists of 17 residues. V lost 2 bases to trimming and J lost 6 bases; unmatched junction nucleotides: 15. TCRB transcripts that were expressed got sequenced, as all of the isolated RNA had been reverse transcribed. Sequencing was performed with immunoSEQ multiplex PCR; in TCRdb, only in-frame clones are kept and a portion is missing. The sample shows over 20,000 clones, about three fifths of them seen only once. This TCR came from a young man with type 1 diabetes. Sequencing was carried out using stem cell memory CD4+ T cells from blood. The rearrangement uses TRBV18 and TRBJ1-1, with TRBD1 matching 7 bases. CDR3: CASSPIWDSGPGPEAFF. DNA for the CDR3: TGTGCCAGCTCACCAATCTGGGACAGTGGTCCGGGGCCTGAAGCTTTCTTT. Drawing the rest from reference TRBV18 and TRBJ1-1, the complete variable domain is NAGVMQNPRHLVRRRGQEARLRCSPMKGHSHVYWYRQLPEEGLKFMVYLQKENIIDESGMPKERFSAEFPKEGPSILRIQQVVRGDSAAYFCASSPIWDSGPGPEAFFGQGTRLTVV.